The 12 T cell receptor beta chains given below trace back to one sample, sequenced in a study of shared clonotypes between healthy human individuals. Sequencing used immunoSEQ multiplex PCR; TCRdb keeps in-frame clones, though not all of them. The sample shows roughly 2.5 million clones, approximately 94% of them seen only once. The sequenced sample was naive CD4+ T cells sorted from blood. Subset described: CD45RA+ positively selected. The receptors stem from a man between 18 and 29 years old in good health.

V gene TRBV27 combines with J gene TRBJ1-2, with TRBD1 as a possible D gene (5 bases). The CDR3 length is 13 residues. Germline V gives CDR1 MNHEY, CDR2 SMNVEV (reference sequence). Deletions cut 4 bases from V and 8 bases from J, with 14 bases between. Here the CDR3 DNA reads TGTGCCAGCAGTTCCCTTGGGACTATAGGCTACACCTTC. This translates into CASSSLGTIGYTF.

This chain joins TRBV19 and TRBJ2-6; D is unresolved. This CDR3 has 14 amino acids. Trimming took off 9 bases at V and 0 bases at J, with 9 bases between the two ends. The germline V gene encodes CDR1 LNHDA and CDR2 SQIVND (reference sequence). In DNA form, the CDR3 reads TGTGCCAGCCGGAAGAGCTCTGGGGCCAACGTCCTGACTTTC. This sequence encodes CASRKSSGANVLTF.

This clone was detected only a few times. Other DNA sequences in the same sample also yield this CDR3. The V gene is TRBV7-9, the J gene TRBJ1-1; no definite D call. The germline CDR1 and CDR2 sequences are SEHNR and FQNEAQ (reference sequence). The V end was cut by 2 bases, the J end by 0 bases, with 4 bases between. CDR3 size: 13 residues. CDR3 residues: CASSLQVNTEAFF. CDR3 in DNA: TGTGCCAGCAGCTTACAAGTGAACACTGAAGCTTTCTTT.

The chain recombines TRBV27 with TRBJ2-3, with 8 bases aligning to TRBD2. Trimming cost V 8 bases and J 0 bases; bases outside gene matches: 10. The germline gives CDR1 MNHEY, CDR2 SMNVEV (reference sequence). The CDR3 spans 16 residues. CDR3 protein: CASGPGASGSTDTQYF. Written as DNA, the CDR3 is TGTGCCAGCGGACCGGGGGCTAGCGGGAGCACAGATACGCAGTATTTT.

The CDR3 here is CASSLNWAPKNIQYF. The CDR3 region has the DNA TGTGCCAGCAGCTTAAACTGGGCACCCAAAAACATTCAGTACTTC. This sequence joins TRBV7-9 and TRBJ2-4; no clear D. This CDR3 is 15 amino acids long. Germline CDR1 and CDR2: SEHNR and FQNEAQ (reference sequence). V gave up 2 bases and J gave up 2 bases, with 10 bases separating them.

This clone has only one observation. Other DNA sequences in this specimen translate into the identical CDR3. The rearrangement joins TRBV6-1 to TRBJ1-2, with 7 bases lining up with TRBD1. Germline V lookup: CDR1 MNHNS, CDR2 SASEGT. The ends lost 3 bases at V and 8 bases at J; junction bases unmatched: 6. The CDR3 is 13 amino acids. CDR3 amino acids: CASSDRDRDGYTF. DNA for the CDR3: TGTGCCAGCAGTGACCGAGACAGGGACGGCTACACCTTC.

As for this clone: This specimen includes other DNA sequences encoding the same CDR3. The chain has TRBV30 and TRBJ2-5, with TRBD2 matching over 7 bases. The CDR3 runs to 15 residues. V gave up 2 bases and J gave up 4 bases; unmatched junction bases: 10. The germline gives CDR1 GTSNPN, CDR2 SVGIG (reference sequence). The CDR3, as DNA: TGTGCCTGGAGTATAACTAGCGTGGGCCGAGAGACCCAGTACTTC. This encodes CAWSITSVGRETQYF.

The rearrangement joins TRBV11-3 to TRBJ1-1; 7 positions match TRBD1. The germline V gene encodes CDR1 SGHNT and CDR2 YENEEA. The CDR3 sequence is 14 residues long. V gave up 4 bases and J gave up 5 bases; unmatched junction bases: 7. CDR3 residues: CASSSGTAETEAFF. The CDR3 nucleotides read TGTGCCAGCAGCTCCGGGACAGCGGAAACTGAAGCTTTCTTT.

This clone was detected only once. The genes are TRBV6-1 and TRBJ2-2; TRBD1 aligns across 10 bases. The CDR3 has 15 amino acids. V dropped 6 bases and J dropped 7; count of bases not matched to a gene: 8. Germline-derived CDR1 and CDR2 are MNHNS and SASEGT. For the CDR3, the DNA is TGTGCCAGCAGGAAAGGACAGGGGGTGCTCGGGGAGCTGTTTTTT. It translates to CASRKGQGVLGELFF.

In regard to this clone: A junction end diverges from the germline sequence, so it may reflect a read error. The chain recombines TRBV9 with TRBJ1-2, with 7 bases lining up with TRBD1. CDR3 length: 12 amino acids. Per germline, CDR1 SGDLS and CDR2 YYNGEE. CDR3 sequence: CASSVRDSGFYF. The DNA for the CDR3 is TGTGCCAGCAGCGTGCGGGACAGCGGTTTCTACTTC.

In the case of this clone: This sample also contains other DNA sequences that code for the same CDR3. The CDR3, as DNA: TGTGCCAGCAGTTTACCGGGGACCTACGAGCAGTACTTC. It yields the protein CASSLPGTYEQYF. This rearrangement joins TRBV28 to TRBJ2-7; possibly TRBD2 for D (5 bases). The CDR3 sequence is 13 residues long. CDR1 and CDR2 (germline): MDHEN, SYDVKM. V shed 2 bases and J shed 2 bases, with 7 bases lying between them.

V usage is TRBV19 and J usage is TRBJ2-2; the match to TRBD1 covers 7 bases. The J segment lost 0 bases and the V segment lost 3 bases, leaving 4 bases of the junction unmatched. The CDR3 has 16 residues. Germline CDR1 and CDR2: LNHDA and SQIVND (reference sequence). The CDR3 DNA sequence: TGTGCCAGTAGTATTACGGGACAGTCGAACACCGGGGAGCTGTTTTTT. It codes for CASSITGQSNTGELFF. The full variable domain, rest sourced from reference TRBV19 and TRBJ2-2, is DGGITQSPKYLFRKEGQNVTLSCEQNLNHDAMYWYRQDPGQGLRLIYYSQIVNDFQKGDIAEGYSVSREKKESFPLTVTSAQKNPTAFYLCASSITGQSNTGELFFGEGSRLTVL.